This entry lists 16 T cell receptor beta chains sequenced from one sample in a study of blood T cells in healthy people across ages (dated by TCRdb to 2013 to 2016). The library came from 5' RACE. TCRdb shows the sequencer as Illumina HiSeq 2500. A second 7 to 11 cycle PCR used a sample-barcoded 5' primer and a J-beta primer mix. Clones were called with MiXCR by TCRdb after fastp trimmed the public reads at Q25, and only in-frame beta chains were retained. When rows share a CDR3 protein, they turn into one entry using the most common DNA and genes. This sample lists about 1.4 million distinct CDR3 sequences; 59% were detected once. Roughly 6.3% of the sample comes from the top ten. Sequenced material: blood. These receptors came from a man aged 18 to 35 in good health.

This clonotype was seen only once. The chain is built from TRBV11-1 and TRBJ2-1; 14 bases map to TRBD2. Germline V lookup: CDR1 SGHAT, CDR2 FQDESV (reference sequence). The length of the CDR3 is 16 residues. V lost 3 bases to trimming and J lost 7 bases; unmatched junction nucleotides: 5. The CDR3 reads CASSFRLAGGKNEQFF. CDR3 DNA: TGTGCCAGCAGCTTCCGACTAGCGGGAGGGAAAAATGAGCAGTTCTTC. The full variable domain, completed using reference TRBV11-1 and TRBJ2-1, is EAEVAQSPRYKITEKSQAVAFWCDPISGHATLYWYRQILGQGPELLVQFQDESVVDDSQLPKDRFSAERLKGVDSTLKIQPAELGDSAMYLCASSFRLAGGKNEQFFGPGTRLTVL.

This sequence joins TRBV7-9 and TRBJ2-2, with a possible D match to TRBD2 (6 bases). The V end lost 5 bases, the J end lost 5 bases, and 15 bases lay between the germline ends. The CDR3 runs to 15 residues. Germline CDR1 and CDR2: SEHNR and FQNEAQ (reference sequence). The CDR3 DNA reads TGTGCCAGCAGCCCTCGATACGGAGGGACCGGGGAGCTGTTTTTT. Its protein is CASSPRYGGTGELFF.

CDR3 sequence (DNA): TGTGCCAGCAGTGGACTCGGGACTGGTGTAGGCGCCCTCCACTTT. Amino acids: CASSGLGTGVGALHF. This chain links TRBV2 with TRBJ1-6; TRBD1 might be the D (5 bases). With 4 bases removed from V and 14 bases from J, the gap between germline ends came to 21 bases. The CDR3 extends over 15 amino acids. Germline CDR1 reads SNHLY; CDR2 reads FYNNEI.

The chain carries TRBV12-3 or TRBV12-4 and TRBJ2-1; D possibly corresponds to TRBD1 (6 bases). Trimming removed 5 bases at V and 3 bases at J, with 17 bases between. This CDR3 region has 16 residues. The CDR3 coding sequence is TGTGCCAGCAGTCTTTACCCCTCGGACAGCTACAATGAGCAGTTCTTC. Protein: CASSLYPSDSYNEQFF.

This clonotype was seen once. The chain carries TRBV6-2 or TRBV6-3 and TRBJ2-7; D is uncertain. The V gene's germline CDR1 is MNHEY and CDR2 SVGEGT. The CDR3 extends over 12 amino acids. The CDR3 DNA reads TGTACCACCTCGTTAGGCTCCTACGAGCAGTACTTC. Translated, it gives CTTSLGSYEQYF.

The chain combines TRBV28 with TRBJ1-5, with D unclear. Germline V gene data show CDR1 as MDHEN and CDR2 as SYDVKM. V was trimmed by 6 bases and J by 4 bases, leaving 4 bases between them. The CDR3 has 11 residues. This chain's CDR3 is CASRKNQPQHF. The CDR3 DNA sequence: TGTGCCAGCAGGAAGAATCAGCCCCAGCATTTT. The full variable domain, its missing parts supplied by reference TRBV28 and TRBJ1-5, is DVKVTQSSRYLVKRTGEKVFLECVQDMDHENMFWYRQDPGLGLRLIYFSYDVKMKEKGDIPEGYSVSREKKERFSLILESASTNQTSMYLCASRKNQPQHFGDGTRLSIL.

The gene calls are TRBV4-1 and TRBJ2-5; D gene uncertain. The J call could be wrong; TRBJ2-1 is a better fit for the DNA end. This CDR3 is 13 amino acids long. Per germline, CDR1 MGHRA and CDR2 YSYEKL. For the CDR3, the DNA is TGCGCCAGCAGCACCGTGAATCAAGAGACCCAGTTCTTC. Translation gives CASSTVNQETQFF.

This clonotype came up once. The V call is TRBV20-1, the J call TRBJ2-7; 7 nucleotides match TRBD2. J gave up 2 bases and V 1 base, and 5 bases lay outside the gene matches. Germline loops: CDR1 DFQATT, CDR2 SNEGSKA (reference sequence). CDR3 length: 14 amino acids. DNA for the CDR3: TGCAGTGCTAGAGTTACGGGGGGAACCTACGAGCAGTACTTC. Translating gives CSARVTGGTYEQYF.

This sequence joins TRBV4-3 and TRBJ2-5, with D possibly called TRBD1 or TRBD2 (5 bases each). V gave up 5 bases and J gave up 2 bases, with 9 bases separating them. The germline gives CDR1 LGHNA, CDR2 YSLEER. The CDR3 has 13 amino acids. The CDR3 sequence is CASSWDVQETQYF. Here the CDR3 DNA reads TGCGCCAGCAGCTGGGACGTTCAAGAGACCCAGTACTTC.

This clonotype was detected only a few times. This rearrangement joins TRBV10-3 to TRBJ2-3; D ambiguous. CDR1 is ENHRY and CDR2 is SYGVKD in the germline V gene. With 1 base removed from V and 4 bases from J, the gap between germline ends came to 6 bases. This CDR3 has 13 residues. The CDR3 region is CAISEYRADTQYF. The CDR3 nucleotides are TGTGCCATCAGTGAGTACAGAGCAGATACGCAGTATTTT.

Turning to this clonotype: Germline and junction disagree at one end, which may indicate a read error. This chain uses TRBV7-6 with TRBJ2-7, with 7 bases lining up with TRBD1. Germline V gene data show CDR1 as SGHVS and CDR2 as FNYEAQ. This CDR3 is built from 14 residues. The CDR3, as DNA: TGTGCCGGCAGCTTCCTGACAGGGTCCTACGAGCAGTACTTC. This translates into CAGSFLTGSYEQYF.

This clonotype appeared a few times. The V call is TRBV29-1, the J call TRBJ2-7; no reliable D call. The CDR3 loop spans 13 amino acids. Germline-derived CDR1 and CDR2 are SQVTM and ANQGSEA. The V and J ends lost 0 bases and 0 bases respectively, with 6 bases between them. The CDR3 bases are TGCAGCGTTGAAGAGACAAACTCCTACGAGCAGTACTTC. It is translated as CSVEETNSYEQYF.

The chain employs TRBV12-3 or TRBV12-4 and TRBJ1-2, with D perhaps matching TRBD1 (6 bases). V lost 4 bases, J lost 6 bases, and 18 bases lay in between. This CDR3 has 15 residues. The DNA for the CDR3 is TGTGCCAGCAGTTCCACTCCGGGGGCGCGGAATGGCTACACCTTC. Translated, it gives CASSSTPGARNGYTF.

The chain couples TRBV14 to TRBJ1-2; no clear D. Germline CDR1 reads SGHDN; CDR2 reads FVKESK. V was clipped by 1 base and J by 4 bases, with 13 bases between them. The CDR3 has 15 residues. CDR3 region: CASSQGVWGTYGYTF. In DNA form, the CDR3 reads TGTGCCAGCAGCCAAGGTGTCTGGGGAACCTATGGCTACACCTTC.

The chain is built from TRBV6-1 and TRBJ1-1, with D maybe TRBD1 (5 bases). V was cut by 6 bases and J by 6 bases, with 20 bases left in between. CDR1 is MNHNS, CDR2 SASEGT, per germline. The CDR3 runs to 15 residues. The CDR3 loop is CASSPLLTVIPEAFF. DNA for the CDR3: TGTGCCAGCAGCCCCCTCCTGACAGTTATCCCTGAAGCTTTCTTT.

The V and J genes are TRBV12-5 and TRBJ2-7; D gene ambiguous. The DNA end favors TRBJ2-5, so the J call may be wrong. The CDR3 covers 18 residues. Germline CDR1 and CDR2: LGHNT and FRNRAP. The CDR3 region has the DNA TGTGCTAGTGGTTTGGTAATCTCCTCGCCAGGTTATAAAAAGACCCAGTACTTC. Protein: CASGLVISSPGYKKTQYF.